Listed here is a single T cell receptor beta chain. Germline V gene sequence: CDR1 SGHNT, CDR2 YENEEA. This CDR3 comprises 14 residues. Trimming took 3 bases from V and 1 from J, leaving 9 bases between them. The record originates from a study of blood T cell repertoires in COVID-19. The assay was immunoSEQ multiplex PCR, and TCRdb's table has in-frame clones only and misses some. The sample includes under 110,000 clones, more than 70% of them seen just once. The chain employs TRBV11-3 and TRBJ1-1, with TRBD1 as a possible D gene (5 bases). The sample was peripheral blood. This receptor was taken from a woman younger than 45 with acute or convalescent COVID-19. This CDR3 is CASSFDSQNTEAFF. For the CDR3, the DNA is TGTGCCAGCAGCTTCGACAGTCAGAACACTGAAGCTTTCTTT. Looking up the rest from reference TRBV11-3 and TRBJ1-1 gives the full variable domain: EAGVVQSPRYKIIEKKQPVAFWCNPISGHNTLYWYLQNLGQGPELLIRYENEEAVDDSQLPKDRFSAERLKGVDSTLKIQPAELGDSAVYLCASSFDSQNTEAFFGQGTRLTVV.